Following are 20 T cell receptor beta chains from one sample sequenced in a study of cytomegalovirus exposure and HLA in healthy donors. The PCR was carried out with 60 Vbeta primers and 13 Jbeta primers. The assay was immunoSEQ multiplex PCR, and TCRdb's table has in-frame clones only and misses some. The sample lists under 200,000 clones; 80% were seen once. Sequencing input: PBMCs. The receptor source for this set is a man younger than 45 in good health and CMV-seronegative.

J is TRBJ2-5 and V is TRBV6-6; 7 positions match TRBD1. The CDR3 extends over 14 amino acids. Germline lookup yields CDR1 MNHNY and CDR2 SVGAGI (reference sequence). V lost 2 bases and J lost 4; bases outside the gene matches: 4. CDR3 sequence (DNA): TGTGCCAGCAGTTACCCGACAGGGAGAGAGACCCAGTACTTC. It specifies CASSYPTGRETQYF.

V and J are TRBV5-6 and TRBJ2-7; D perhaps matches TRBD1 (6 bases). Germline assignment: CDR1 SGHDT and CDR2 YYEEEE. The CDR3 spans 14 residues. The V gene lost 4 bases and the J gene lost 3 bases, with 14 bases spanning the gap. In DNA form, the CDR3 reads TGTGCCAGCAGCCTGGGACATTTCCTCTACGAGCAGTACTTC. It translates to CASSLGHFLYEQYF.

This chain uses TRBV2 with TRBJ2-2; 7 nucleotides agree with TRBD1. The V segment lost 7 bases and the J segment 3 bases; nucleotides outside the gene matches: 8. CDR3 size: 15 residues. Germline CDR1 reads SNHLY; CDR2 reads FYNNEI. This CDR3 reads CASTSGGLYTGELFF. The CDR3 region has the DNA TGTGCCAGCACCTCAGGGGGTCTATACACCGGGGAGCTGTTTTTT.

This chain connects TRBV27 to TRBJ2-7; D possibly corresponds to TRBD1 (6 bases). CDR1 MNHEY and CDR2 SMNVEV come from the germline V gene (reference sequence). This CDR3 region has 16 residues. Deletions cut 5 bases from V and 3 bases from J, with 20 bases between. The CDR3 DNA is TGTGCCAGCAGTGACCCCCACAGGGATGGGGTCTACGAGCAGTACTTC. The encoded protein is CASSDPHRDGVYEQYF.

This clone has just a few counts. This sequence joins TRBV5-3 and TRBJ2-7; D unclear. TRBV5-3 is an ORF; its function is uncertain. Deletions cut 0 bases from V and 0 bases from J, with 7 bases between. This CDR3 is 14 amino acids long. The CDR3 nucleotides read TGTGCCAGAAGCTTGGGAGGAACCTCCTACGAGCAGTACTTC. The encoded protein is CARSLGGTSYEQYF.

CDR3 nucleotide sequence: TGTGCCAGCAGGAGGACAAGCAATCAGCCCCAGCATTTT. It specifies CASRRTSNQPQHF. V usage is TRBV6-5 and J usage is TRBJ1-5, with D maybe TRBD1 (5 bases). Trimming removed 6 bases from V and 1 base from J, with 7 bases in between. CDR1 and CDR2 from the germline V gene are MNHEY and SVGAGI. The CDR3 covers 13 residues.

The chain employs TRBV28 and TRBJ1-5, with 9 nucleotides matching TRBD1. The CDR3 is 15 amino acids. Germline V gene sequence: CDR1 MDHEN, CDR2 SYDVKM. V shed 8 bases and J 0 bases; nucleotides not matched to a gene: 5. CDR3: CASFRTGDSNQPQHF. CDR3 DNA sequence: TGTGCCAGCTTCAGGACAGGGGATAGCAATCAGCCCCAGCATTTT.

This clone appeared a few times. This CDR3 is also generated by other DNA sequences in the sample. The CDR3 region is CASSLTGQGNTEAFF. The CDR3 coding sequence is TGCGCCAGCAGCTTAACGGGACAGGGTAACACTGAAGCTTTCTTT. The chain combines TRBV5-1 with TRBJ1-1, with 9 nucleotides matching TRBD1. Trimming removed 2 bases from V and 2 bases from J; junction bases left unmatched: 4. From germline, CDR1 is SGHRS and CDR2 YFSETQ. This CDR3 spans 15 amino acids.

The chain employs TRBV7-9 and TRBJ1-4, with D unresolved. The V and J ends lost 1 base and 11 bases respectively, with 8 bases between them. This CDR3 has 12 residues. CDR1 is SEHNR, CDR2 FQNEAQ, per germline (reference sequence). CDR3 in DNA: TGTGCCAGCAGCTTAGACGGTGCTAAACTGTTTTTT. It encodes CASSLDGAKLFF.

The chain joins TRBV7-2 to TRBJ2-7, with D perhaps matching TRBD2 (6 bases). Germline CDR1 is SGHTA and CDR2 is FQGNSA. The V gene lost 5 bases and the J gene lost 4 bases, with 12 bases spanning the gap. This CDR3 comprises 13 residues. The CDR3 spells CASSLRDFYEQYF. The CDR3 DNA follows: TGTGCCAGCAGCCTCCGGGACTTTTACGAGCAGTACTTC.

The chain is built from TRBV5-4 and TRBJ2-1; maybe TRBD2 (5 bases). Germline V gives CDR1 SGHNT, CDR2 YYREEE (reference sequence). The CDR3 loop spans 15 amino acids. The ends were cut back, 4 bases at V and 5 bases at J, with 16 bases in the middle. CDR3 sequence: CASSAYQPSNNEQFF. The CDR3 coding sequence is TGTGCCAGCAGCGCTTACCAGCCTAGCAACAATGAGCAGTTCTTC.

This clone was observed a handful of times. The chain combines TRBV30 with TRBJ1-5; D uncertain. Trimming cost V 2 bases and J 4 bases, with 9 bases left between them. The CDR3 runs 13 residues. Germline CDR1 GTSNPN, CDR2 SVGIG (reference sequence). In DNA, the CDR3 is TGTGCCTGGAGTTCAGACGGGAATCAGCCCCAGCATTTT. Encoded protein: CAWSSDGNQPQHF.

The CDR3 loop reads CASSLRGTGPYEQYF. DNA of the CDR3: TGCGCCAGCAGCTTGAGGGGGACAGGTCCCTACGAGCAGTACTTC. This rearrangement joins TRBV5-1 to TRBJ2-7; 8 bases align to TRBD1. V gave up 1 base and J gave up 2 bases; unmatched junction bases: 5. Germline values: CDR1 SGHRS, CDR2 YFSETQ. The CDR3 runs 15 residues. The whole variable domain, filled in from reference TRBV5-1 and TRBJ2-7, reads KAGVTQTPRYLIKTRGQQVTLSCSPISGHRSVSWYQQTPGQGLQFLFEYFSETQRNKGNFPGRFSGRQFSNSRSEMNVSTLELGDSALYLCASSLRGTGPYEQYFGPGTRLTVT.

The chain recombines TRBV9 with TRBJ1-1; D might be TRBD1 (5 bases). Looked up from germline, CDR1 is SGDLS and CDR2 is YYNGEE. This CDR3 has 15 residues. V was cut by 3 bases and J by 0 bases, with 12 bases left in between. The CDR3 DNA reads TGTGCCAGCAGCGCTGGGGGGGGTCTGAACACTGAAGCTTTCTTT. Translation gives CASSAGGGLNTEAFF.

The V gene is TRBV18, the J gene TRBJ1-1; 8 nucleotides line up with TRBD1. This CDR3 region has 13 residues. Germline V gene sequence: CDR1 KGHSH, CDR2 LQKENI. J was trimmed by 5 bases and V by 4 bases; bases with no gene match: 3. CDR3 nucleotides: TGTGCCAGCTCACGCACAGGGGGGACTGAAGCTTTCTTT. Its translation: CASSRTGGTEAFF. The variable domain in full, with the rest retrieved from reference TRBV18 and TRBJ1-1, is NAGVMQNPRHLVRRRGQEARLRCSPMKGHSHVYWYRQLPEEGLKFMVYLQKENIIDESGMPKERFSAEFPKEGPSILRIQQVVRGDSAAYFCASSRTGGTEAFFGQGTRLTVV.

The V call is TRBV5-4, the J call TRBJ1-5, with 10 bases fitting TRBD1. The CDR3 is 16 amino acids. Germline trimming cut 4 bases from V and 2 bases from J; bases unmatched to any gene: 6. Looked up from germline, CDR1 is SGHNT and CDR2 is YYREEE (reference sequence). The CDR3 is CASSTGQGDGNQPQHF. The CDR3 region has the DNA TGTGCCAGCAGCACCGGACAGGGGGATGGCAATCAGCCCCAGCATTTT. The full variable domain, its missing parts supplied by reference TRBV5-4 and TRBJ1-5, is ETGVTQSPTHLIKTRGQQVTLRCSSQSGHNTVSWYQQALGQGPQFIFQYYREEENGRGNFPPRFSGLQFPNYSSELNVNALELDDSALYLCASSTGQGDGNQPQHFGDGTRLSIL.

The chain employs TRBV5-8 and TRBJ2-5; D may be TRBD1 (5 bases). V dropped 0 bases and J dropped 7 bases, with 13 bases sitting between them. Germline CDR1 reads SGHTS; CDR2 reads YDEGEE. This CDR3 has 14 residues. In DNA form, the CDR3 reads TGTGCCAGCAGCTTGGTTCAGGGTCTTGGGACCCAGTACTTC. This encodes CASSLVQGLGTQYF.

Details on this clone: Additional DNA sequences in this sample encode the identical CDR3. This sequence joins TRBV5-1 and TRBJ2-1, with 11 bases lining up with TRBD2. Germline values: CDR1 SGHRS, CDR2 YFSETQ. V was pared by 2 bases and J by 3 bases, with 1 base of the junction left unmatched. CDR3 size: 15 residues. The CDR3 spells CASSFTSGSYNEQFF. The CDR3 DNA is TGCGCCAGCAGCTTTACTAGCGGGAGCTACAATGAGCAGTTCTTC.

About this clone itself: Distinct nucleotide sequences in the sample also encode this CDR3. V is TRBV7-6 and J is TRBJ2-7, with D maybe TRBD1 (5 bases). The germline CDR1 and CDR2 sequences are SGHVS and FNYEAQ. V was trimmed by 1 base and J by 5 bases, leaving 15 bases between them. The CDR3 has 15 residues. DNA for the CDR3: TGTGCCAGCAGCTTAGAACTCGGCAGGGTGAACGAGCAGTACTTC. Translating gives CASSLELGRVNEQYF. Together with reference TRBV7-6 and TRBJ2-7, the CDR3 gives the full variable domain: GAGVSQSPRYKVTKRGQDVALRCDPISGHVSLYWYRQALGQGPEFLTYFNYEAQQDKSGLPNDRFSAERPEGSISTLTIQRTEQRDSAMYRCASSLELGRVNEQYFGPGTRLTVT.

The CDR3 region is CASSLAQGQGARGYTF. The CDR3 DNA reads as TGCGCCAGCAGCTTGGCGCAGGGACAGGGGGCGCGAGGCTACACCTTC. V is TRBV5-1 and J is TRBJ1-2; TRBD1 matches 12 bases. The CDR3 contains 16 residues. The V and J ends lost 0 bases and 8 bases, in that order; junction bases with no gene match: 8. Germline CDR1 and CDR2: SGHRS and YFSETQ. Full variable domain (rest looked up from reference TRBV5-1 and TRBJ1-2): KAGVTQTPRYLIKTRGQQVTLSCSPISGHRSVSWYQQTPGQGLQFLFEYFSETQRNKGNFPGRFSGRQFSNSRSEMNVSTLELGDSALYLCASSLAQGQGARGYTFGSGTRLTVV.